A single sample gave rise to the 27 T cell receptor beta chains below, sequenced in a study of type 1 and type 2 diabetes patients. Genomic DNA was the PCR template. Amplification of the beta chain CDR3 used 30 forward and 13 reverse multiplex primers. Via MiXCR, TCRdb re-called the multiplex PCR reads, giving one row per CDR3 protein. The table lists fewer than 350,000 distinct CDR3 sequences, around 50% of them singletons. The sequencing sample was made of peripheral blood mononuclear cells (PBMCs). The receptors come from a man younger than 35 with type 2 diabetes.

This rearrangement joins TRBV15 to TRBJ1-5; D unclear. Trimming took off 0 bases at V and 9 bases at J, with 9 bases between the two ends. The CDR3 contains 13 residues. Germline values: CDR1 LNHNV, CDR2 YYDKDF (reference sequence). The CDR3 sequence: CATSRDKEGPQHF. The CDR3 DNA sequence: TGTGCCACCAGCAGAGATAAAGAAGGGCCCCAGCATTTT.

This clonotype was seen repeatedly, ten times or more. CDR3 DNA: TGTGCCACCAGCAGAGATAGGGAGGGCACATATGAGACCCAGTACTTC. Translation gives CATSRDREGTYETQYF. This chain connects TRBV15 to TRBJ2-5; 7 bases are a match to TRBD2. The trim removed 0 bases at V and 5 bases at J, leaving 9 bases unmatched. Germline CDR1 is LNHNV and CDR2 is YYDKDF (reference sequence). CDR3 length: 16 amino acids.

The chain is built from TRBV7-9 and TRBJ2-3, with a tentative D call TRBD2 (6 bases). Germline V CDR1 and CDR2: SEHNR, FQNEAQ (reference sequence). This CDR3 is built from 15 residues. The ends were cut back, 3 bases at V and 3 bases at J, with 13 bases in the middle. The CDR3 loop reads CASSFGGDGTDTQYF. The CDR3 coding sequence is TGTGCCAGCAGCTTCGGGGGAGACGGAACAGATACGCAGTATTTT.

The V gene is TRBV29-1, the J gene TRBJ2-7; 13 bases fit TRBD2. Matching the DNA end better, TRBJ2-5 makes the J call doubtful. Germline V CDR1 and CDR2: SQVTM, ANQGSEA. This CDR3 has 16 amino acids. The DNA for the CDR3 is TGCAGTGCCGACCTCACAACTAGCGGGAGGGGAGAGACCCAGTACTTC. Translated, it gives CSADLTTSGRGETQYF.

This clonotype showed up many times. The chain has TRBV2 and TRBJ1-2; 8 nucleotides align to TRBD1. Germline-derived CDR1 and CDR2 are SNHLY and FYNNEI. V lost 11 bases and J lost 7; bases outside the gene matches: 3. The CDR3 sequence is 10 residues long. CDR3 residues: CAGQGLGYTF. Written as DNA, the CDR3 is TGTGCCGGACAGGGTCTTGGCTACACCTTC.

The chain carries TRBV9 and TRBJ2-2; the match to TRBD2 covers 13 bases. CDR1 is SGDLS, CDR2 YYNGEE, per germline. The junction had 6 bases not matched to a gene; V was cut back by 0 bases and J by 7 bases. This CDR3 has 17 amino acids. CDR3 protein: CASSVGGTSGTDGELFF. CDR3 sequence (DNA): TGTGCCAGCAGCGTAGGGGGGACTAGCGGGACTGACGGGGAGCTGTTTTTT.

The chain joins TRBV7-2 to TRBJ2-7; the D is unclear. Germline lookup yields CDR1 SGHTA and CDR2 FQGNSA. The CDR3 is made up of 13 amino acids. V was pared by 1 base and J by 10 bases, with 14 bases between. The CDR3: CASSLGGNLDQYF. The DNA of the CDR3 is TGTGCCAGCAGCTTAGGTGGGAATTTGGATCAGTACTTC.

The J gene is TRBJ1-6, the V gene TRBV7-2; weak D call: TRBD1 (5 bases). This CDR3 has 17 amino acids. Trimming pared 4 bases from V and 6 bases from J, leaving 19 bases between. CDR1 and CDR2 (germline): SGHTA, FQGNSA. Written as DNA, the CDR3 is TGTGCCAGCAGCTCCCTTCTTGCCGGGGCCCTTAATTCACCCCTCCACTTT. This codes for CASSSLLAGALNSPLHF.

The chain uses TRBV4-3 and TRBJ1-2; D is possibly TRBD1 (5 bases). Trimming shortened V by 3 bases and J by 2 bases, and 16 bases separated the two germline ends. In germline, CDR1 is LGHNA, CDR2 YSLEER. This CDR3 comprises 16 residues. Written as DNA, the CDR3 is TGCGCCAGCAGCCAGGCTCGGGCTGGGGGGAACTATGGCTACACCTTC. Residues: CASSQARAGGNYGYTF.

The chain is built from TRBV7-2 and TRBJ2-7; 9 nucleotides agree with TRBD1. This CDR3 spans 16 amino acids. CDR1 is SGHTA, CDR2 FQGNSA, per germline. Germline trimming cut 4 bases from V and 3 bases from J; bases unmatched to any gene: 10. The CDR3 is CASSSIGRQGGYEQYF. As DNA, the CDR3 is TGTGCCAGCAGCTCCATAGGGCGACAGGGGGGCTACGAGCAGTACTTC.

This clonotype was seen at least ten times. The chain uses TRBV2 and TRBJ2-5; weak D call: TRBD2 (7 bases). The CDR3 has 13 amino acids. V dropped 7 bases and J dropped 5 bases, with 14 bases sitting between them. CDR1 and CDR2 from the germline V gene are SNHLY and FYNNEI. CDR3 in DNA: TGTGCCAGCATGAGGGGGGGGAAGGAGACCCAGTACTTC. The encoded protein is CASMRGGKETQYF.

The gene calls are TRBV9 and TRBJ2-7; 16 bases are shared with TRBD2. Germline V CDR1 and CDR2: SGDLS, YYNGEE. After removal of 4 bases from V and 2 bases from J, the junction contained 6 bases not matched to a gene. The CDR3 runs 17 residues. The CDR3 DNA reads TGTGCCAGCAGCCCGGGACTAGCGGGAGGGCAAACCTACGAGCAGTACTTC. Translation: CASSPGLAGGQTYEQYF.

This clonotype was counted only a few times. The rearrangement links TRBV29-1 to TRBJ1-5; a weak D match, TRBD1 (6 bases). CDR3 length equals 13 residues. V was trimmed by 6 bases and J by 5 bases, leaving 14 bases between them. The germline gives CDR1 SQVTM, CDR2 ANQGSEA. CDR3 in DNA: TGCAGCGTAGATACAGGGATTGATCAGCCCCAGCATTTT. It translates to CSVDTGIDQPQHF.

The V gene is TRBV30, the J gene TRBJ2-5, with TRBD1 identical over 8 bases. The CDR3 is 13 residues long. J lost 4 bases, V lost 4 bases, and 5 bases had no gene match. CDR1 is GTSNPN and CDR2 is SVGIG in the germline V gene (reference sequence). The CDR3 here is CAWTTGGGETQYF. As DNA, the CDR3 is TGTGCCTGGACAACAGGGGGTGGAGAGACCCAGTACTTC.

This clonotype showed up just a few times. One junction end does not reproduce the germline sequence, and a read error may be involved. The chain links TRBV14 to TRBJ2-7; D is ambiguous. Germline CDR1 and CDR2: SGHDN and FVKESK. The CDR3 has 13 amino acids. The CDR3 here is CTSSPGYSYEQYF. In DNA form, the CDR3 reads TGTACCAGCAGCCCTGGGTATTCCTACGAGCAGTACTTC.

The CDR3 DNA follows: TGTGCCAGCAGCTTAGCCCCCGGGACAGGGGCCTACGAGCAGTACTTC. It yields the protein CASSLAPGTGAYEQYF. The chain joins TRBV7-6 to TRBJ2-7; 10 nucleotides line up with TRBD1. Trimming took 0 bases from V and 2 from J; bases not matched to a gene: 4. Germline CDR1 reads SGHVS; CDR2 reads FNYEAQ. The CDR3 is made up of 16 amino acids.

This clonotype has ten or more counts. The V and J genes are TRBV7-2 and TRBJ2-7, with D maybe TRBD2 (6 bases). Trimming cost V 2 bases and J 0 bases, with 11 bases left between them. In germline, CDR1 is SGHTA, CDR2 FQGNSA. This CDR3 is built from 15 residues. CDR3 in DNA: TGTGCCAGCAGCTTAACAGGACTAAGCTCCTACGAGCAGTACTTC. Translated, it gives CASSLTGLSSYEQYF. Filled out from reference TRBV7-2 and TRBJ2-7, the complete variable domain reads GAGVSQSPSNKVTEKGKDVELRCDPISGHTALYWYRQSLGQGLEFLIYFQGNSAPDKSGLPSDRFSAERTGGSVSTLTIQRTQQEDSAVYLCASSLTGLSSYEQYFGPGTRLTVT.

J is TRBJ1-5 and V is TRBV15; no clear D. In germline, CDR1 is LNHNV, CDR2 YYDKDF (reference sequence). The ends were cut back, 4 bases at V and 2 bases at J, with 9 bases in the middle. This CDR3 contains 14 residues. The CDR3 loop reads CATSTHGGNQPQHF. In DNA form, the CDR3 reads TGTGCCACCAGCACCCATGGTGGCAATCAGCCCCAGCATTTT.

This clonotype was detected only a few times. The gene calls are TRBV27 and TRBJ1-2; 7 bases are shared with TRBD1. CDR3 length equals 14 residues. The V gene's germline CDR1 is MNHEY and CDR2 SMNVEV (reference sequence). The V and J ends lost 4 bases and 5 bases, in that order; junction bases with no gene match: 7. CDR3 region: CASSSVTGMYGYTF. The CDR3 DNA sequence: TGTGCCAGCAGTTCGGTGACAGGGATGTATGGCTACACCTTC.

The chain uses TRBV2 and TRBJ2-6; tentative D call: TRBD2 (6 bases). V was cut by 8 bases and J by 0 bases, with 11 bases left in between. CDR1 SNHLY and CDR2 FYNNEI come from the germline V gene. The CDR3 totals 15 residues. CDR3 residues: CASRGGFSGANVLTF. The CDR3, as DNA: TGTGCCAGCCGTGGAGGGTTCTCTGGGGCCAACGTCCTGACTTTC.

In its sample, this clonotype was seen many times. The rearrangement uses TRBV15 and TRBJ2-7; tentatively, D is TRBD1 (5 bases). This CDR3 spans 13 amino acids. Trimming left V 1 base short and J 6 bases short, with 10 bases between. CDR1 is LNHNV, CDR2 YYDKDF, per germline (reference sequence). The CDR3 here is CATSRGTPGEQYF. In DNA, the CDR3 is TGTGCCACCAGCAGAGGGACACCCGGCGAGCAGTACTTC.

This chain joins TRBV27 and TRBJ2-7, with 7 bases aligning to TRBD2. Germline values: CDR1 MNHEY, CDR2 SMNVEV (reference sequence). The CDR3 runs to 14 residues. J was trimmed by 6 bases and V by 6 bases; bases with no gene match: 11. CDR3 DNA sequence: TGTGCCAGCAGACTCGGACTAGACCAACCCGAGCAGTACTTC. Residues: CASRLGLDQPEQYF.

V and J are TRBV5-1 and TRBJ2-2; D is uncertain. The CDR3 is made up of 15 amino acids. Germline CDR1 reads SGHRS; CDR2 reads YFSETQ. V shed 0 bases and J shed 1 base, with 7 bases lying between them. The CDR3 region has the DNA TGCGCCAGCAGCTTGGATGGGGTGAACACCGGGGAGCTGTTTTTT. It yields the protein CASSLDGVNTGELFF.

This chain connects TRBV11-2 to TRBJ2-7, with D possibly TRBD1 on 5 matching bases. CDR1 and CDR2 (germline): SGHAT, FQNNGV. V was clipped by 3 bases and J by 7 bases, with 10 bases between them. This CDR3 has 12 amino acids. DNA of the CDR3: TGTGCCAGCAGCTTTGCAGGGCGTGAGCAGTACTTC. Protein: CASSFAGREQYF.

J is TRBJ2-5 and V is TRBV2, with 7 bases aligning to TRBD2. V gave up 7 bases and J gave up 3 bases; unmatched junction bases: 14. CDR3 size: 16 residues. CDR1 is SNHLY and CDR2 is FYNNEI in the germline V gene. The CDR3 loop reads CASTLITSEGKETQYF. In DNA form, the CDR3 reads TGTGCCAGCACCCTAATTACTAGCGAGGGAAAAGAGACCCAGTACTTC.

This clonotype was counted between two and nine times. The CDR3 bases are TGTGCCTGGAGTGGGGGGAATTCACCCCTCCACTTT. It specifies CAWSGGNSPLHF. The chain joins TRBV30 to TRBJ1-6; maybe TRBD1 (5 bases). The CDR3 is 12 amino acids. Germline assignment: CDR1 GTSNPN and CDR2 SVGIG (reference sequence). V dropped 1 base and J dropped 7 bases, with 5 bases sitting between them.

This chain uses TRBV4-1 with TRBJ2-2, with D unclear. The CDR3 is made up of 12 amino acids. V gave up 1 base and J gave up 7 bases, with 4 bases separating them. CDR1 and CDR2 (germline): MGHRA, YSYEKL. For the CDR3, the DNA is TGCGCCAGCAGCCAAGGAGGCGGGGAGCTGTTTTTT. Translation gives CASSQGGGELFF.